This TCR beta chain originates from a study of control samples from healthy donors and cancer patients. Here immunoSEQ multiplex PCR was the method, and the copy in TCRdb shows in-frame clones only, minus some. The sample consists of 40,000 to 50,000 clones, about 94% of them appearing once. This TCR was sampled from a man aged 60-69 years in good health. The sequenced material came from blood.

CDR3: CASSQDTGGRAKNIQYF. The CDR3 DNA reads as TGTGCCAGCAGCCAAGATACGGGGGGAAGGGCCAAAAACATTCAGTACTTC. J is TRBJ2-4 and V is TRBV3-1 (or the pseudogene TRBV3-2), with 7 bases matching TRBD2. Germline CDR1 LGHDT, CDR2 YNNKEL (reference sequence). CDR3 length: 17 residues. The V and J ends lost 0 bases and 1 base, in that order; junction bases with no gene match: 6.